One sample yielded the 17 T cell receptor beta chains listed below, sequenced in a study of blood T cell repertoires in COVID-19. The assay was immunoSEQ multiplex PCR, and TCRdb's table has in-frame clones only and misses some. This sample carries just under 50,000 clones, about 84% of them seen once, and the ten largest clones take roughly 15%. Sequencing was performed on peripheral blood. These TCRs come from a human donor in a cohort sampled during active COVID-19.

The chain links TRBV4-1 to TRBJ1-1; D is possibly TRBD1 (6 bases). Germline V gene lookup returns CDR1 MGHRA and CDR2 YSYEKL. This CDR3 has 15 residues. Deletions cut 4 bases from V and 3 bases from J, with 15 bases between. CDR3 in DNA: TGCGCCAGCAGCCCCTGGGGGCACAGAGACACTGAAGCTTTCTTT. Amino acids: CASSPWGHRDTEAFF.

This rearrangement joins TRBV29-1 to TRBJ2-5; TRBD2 is a possible D gene (5 bases). CDR3 length equals 13 residues. The germline CDR1 and CDR2 sequences are SQVTM and ANQGSEA. The germline V and J ends were trimmed by 4 bases and 5 bases, with 14 bases remaining between them. The CDR3 DNA is TGCAGCGTTGTTGTCCTTCCGGGGGAGACCCAGTACTTC. This codes for CSVVVLPGETQYF.

The J gene is TRBJ1-1, the V gene TRBV20-1; no clear D gene. CDR1 DFQATT and CDR2 SNEGSKA come from the germline V gene (reference sequence). The CDR3 runs to 11 residues. With 6 bases removed from V and 7 bases from J, the gap between germline ends came to 12 bases. CDR3 DNA: TGCAGTGCCACGCCGATCTATGAAGCTTTCTTT. Protein product: CSATPIYEAFF.

This chain uses TRBV7-9 with TRBJ1-5; D gene uncertain. V lost 5 bases, J lost 4 bases, and 6 bases lay in between. CDR3 size: 12 residues. Germline V gene sequence: CDR1 SEHNR, CDR2 FQNEAQ (reference sequence). The CDR3 loop is CASSEPNQPQHF. The CDR3 region has the DNA TGTGCCAGCAGCGAGCCAAATCAGCCCCAGCATTTT.

The CDR3 nucleotides read TGCGCCAGCAGCCGGAGACTAGCGGGGGGCTCCGAGCAGTACTTC. Its translation: CASSRRLAGGSEQYF. The chain is built from TRBV5-1 and TRBJ2-7; 13 nucleotides line up with TRBD2. CDR3 length equals 15 residues. The V and J ends lost 4 bases and 6 bases, in that order; junction bases with no gene match: 7. Germline CDR1 and CDR2: SGHRS and YFSETQ.

The rearrangement links TRBV9 to TRBJ1-1; the match to TRBD1 covers 9 bases. Germline trimming cut 2 bases from V and 4 bases from J; bases unmatched to any gene: 9. Germline assignment: CDR1 SGDLS and CDR2 YYNGEE. The CDR3 consists of 16 residues. CDR3 DNA: TGTGCCAGCAGCGTCTTTGGGGACAGGGCGGGCACTGAAGCTTTCTTT. Translating it yields CASSVFGDRAGTEAFF.

This rearrangement joins TRBV3-1 (or the pseudogene TRBV3-2) to TRBJ1-1; possible D gene TRBD1, 6 bases. Germline CDR1 LGHDT, CDR2 YNNKEL (reference sequence). The length of the CDR3 is 15 residues. Trimming shortened V by 3 bases and J by 3 bases, and 14 bases separated the two germline ends. The CDR3 nucleotides read TGTGCCAGCAGCCACGCTTCAGGGGCGGACACTGAAGCTTTCTTT. Translating it yields CASSHASGADTEAFF.

In this sample, this clone turned up a few times. The rearrangement links TRBV3-1 (or the pseudogene TRBV3-2) to TRBJ1-5; tentative D call: TRBD1 (5 bases). Germline assignment: CDR1 LGHDT and CDR2 YNNKEL (reference sequence). The length of the CDR3 is 15 residues. V shed 0 bases and J shed 3 bases, with 9 bases lying between them. CDR3 protein: CASSQDRTYNQPQHF. CDR3 DNA sequence: TGTGCCAGCAGCCAAGACAGGACATACAATCAGCCCCAGCATTTT.

The CDR3 loop reads CASSHPPLGQAPNYEQYF. For the CDR3, the DNA is TGTGCCAGCAGCCATCCCCCCCTCGGACAGGCCCCGAACTACGAGCAGTACTTC. The gene calls are TRBV3-1 (or the pseudogene TRBV3-2) and TRBJ2-7; 7 bases line up with TRBD1. V dropped 3 bases and J dropped 3; count of bases not matched to a gene: 17. This CDR3 contains 18 residues. Germline loops: CDR1 LGHDT, CDR2 YNNKEL (reference sequence).

The rearrangement joins TRBV20-1 to TRBJ2-5; 7 nucleotides line up with TRBD1. Germline CDR1 reads DFQATT; CDR2 reads SNEGSKA (reference sequence). The ends lost 3 bases at V and 4 bases at J; junction bases unmatched: 2. CDR3 length: 12 amino acids. The DNA for the CDR3 is TGCAGTGCTAGTCGACAGGGAGAGACCCAGTACTTC. Its translation is CSASRQGETQYF.

The chain links TRBV10-3 to TRBJ1-2; maybe TRBD1 (6 bases). The CDR3 has 13 amino acids. Germline lookup yields CDR1 ENHRY and CDR2 SYGVKD. The V end lost 0 bases, the J end lost 5 bases, and 7 bases lay between the germline ends. CDR3 in amino acids: CAISESDRYGYTF. In DNA form, the CDR3 reads TGTGCCATCAGTGAGTCCGACAGGTATGGCTACACCTTC.

V usage is TRBV30 and J usage is TRBJ1-1; no clear D. This CDR3 region has 11 residues. V was cut by 5 bases and J by 3 bases, with 7 bases left in between. Per the germline V gene, CDR1 is GTSNPN and CDR2 is SVGIG (reference sequence). The CDR3 DNA reads as TGTGCCTGGGCGGGGTACACTGAAGCTTTCTTT. It yields the protein CAWAGYTEAFF.

V gene TRBV5-1 combines with J gene TRBJ1-2; the match to TRBD1 covers 10 bases. Trimming cost V 4 bases and J 0 bases; bases outside gene matches: 6. The CDR3 contains 16 residues. Germline V gene lookup returns CDR1 SGHRS and CDR2 YFSETQ. This CDR3 is CASSRGQGVTNYGYTF. DNA for the CDR3: TGCGCCAGCAGCCGAGGACAGGGGGTAACTAACTATGGCTACACCTTC.

The chain uses TRBV7-6 and TRBJ2-1; D possibly corresponds to TRBD1 (5 bases). Germline loops: CDR1 SGHVS, CDR2 FNYEAQ. V shed 1 base and J shed 4 bases, with 8 bases lying between them. The CDR3 is 14 residues long. The DNA of the CDR3 is TGTGCCAGCAGCTTAGAGGCAGGGTACAATGAGCAGTTCTTC. It yields the protein CASSLEAGYNEQFF.

This sequence joins TRBV11-2 and TRBJ2-7; 7 bases agree with TRBD1. The germline V gene encodes CDR1 SGHAT and CDR2 FQNNGV. The junction had 10 bases not matched to a gene; V was cut back by 6 bases and J by 2 bases. This CDR3 contains 15 residues. CDR3 bases: TGTGCCAGCAGGACATTACAGGGGTTGACCTACGAGCAGTACTTC. Translating gives CASRTLQGLTYEQYF.

There are a few counts of this clone. The chain recombines TRBV6-1 with TRBJ1-3, with 9 bases fitting TRBD1. V shed 2 bases, J shed 4 bases, and the junction held 6 bases outside the gene matches. The CDR3 has 16 residues. The V gene's germline CDR1 is MNHNS and CDR2 SASEGT. Written as DNA, the CDR3 is TGTGCCAGCAGTGAAACAGGGGGCGCGAGGGGAAACACCATATATTTT. This translates into CASSETGGARGNTIYF.

The chain joins TRBV19 to TRBJ1-3; D gene uncertain. From germline, CDR1 is LNHDA and CDR2 SQIVND (reference sequence). The CDR3 is made up of 14 amino acids. Trimming removed 7 bases at V and 8 bases at J, with 18 bases between. The CDR3 sequence: CASMETSSMHTIYF. CDR3 bases: TGTGCCAGTATGGAGACCTCCTCGATGCACACCATATATTTT.